The entry that follows covers one T cell receptor beta chain sequence. The germline gene is not matched at one end of the junction; a read error may be the cause. The data are from a study of T cells in localized non-small cell lung cancer. The table came from immunoSEQ multiplex PCR; TCRdb's copy has only in-frame clones and leaves some out. The sample includes around 30,000 clones, 90% to 95% of them seen just once. In germline, CDR1 is SGHVS, CDR2 FNYEAQ. This CDR3 contains 14 residues. The J gene is TRBJ2-7, the V gene TRBV7-6; 7 bases are a match to TRBD1. The origin of this receptor is a man aged 35-69 years with stage II lung adenocarcinoma. The specimen comprised PBMCs, sampled before any cancer treatment. The DNA for the CDR3 is TGTGTCAGCAGCTTAGAAGTAACAGGGGCCGAGCAGTACTTC. As protein: CVSSLEVTGAEQYF.